This T cell receptor beta chain was retrieved from a study of CD8 T cells in ankylosing spondylitis. MiXCR, run by TCRdb on the 5' RACE reads, gives a single entry per CDR3 protein. The table includes roughly 350,000 distinct CDR3 sequences, approximately 8.2% detected once. Findings and limits, study-wide: Reportedly, disease-linked clones are significantly enriched in ankylosing spondylitis patients' matched synovial fluid. One TCR beta motif, made up of roughly 8 highly homologous variants, appeared characteristic of ankylosing spondylitis blood. Disease-linked clones proved CD8+ and comparatively uncommon in peripheral blood.

On this clonotype: Its antigen is unidentified.

CDR3 length: 14 residues. V was trimmed by 0 bases and J by 2 bases, leaving 8 bases between them. Germline V lookup: CDR1 SGHTA, CDR2 FQGNSA. The origin of this receptor is a male donor with ankylosing spondylitis. Material: blood, either unsorted or a sorted T cell fraction (not recorded which). The rearrangement joins TRBV7-2 to TRBJ2-7; no firm D call. The CDR3 DNA reads as TGTACCAGCAGCTTAGCCGAGAGGACCTACGAGCAGTACTTC. As protein: CTSSLAERTYEQYF.